A single T cell receptor (beta chain) is shown here with its context. This sample was included in a study of shared clonotypes between healthy human individuals. From germline, CDR1 is MGHRA and CDR2 YSYEKL. V gave up 1 base and J gave up 5 bases, with 14 bases separating them. CDR3 length equals 15 residues. Assay used: immunoSEQ multiplex PCR; TCRdb lists only in-frame clones, some missing. The sample holds over 1.5 million clones, 95% to 99% seen once. The rearrangement uses TRBV4-1 and TRBJ2-5; D remains ambiguous. Material for sequencing was naive CD4+ T cells sorted from blood. As for subset: CD45RA+ positively selected. This clonotype was obtained from a man aged 30-40 years in good health. CDR3 amino acids: CASSQGSSLRETQYF. The CDR3 bases are TGCGCCAGCAGCCAAGGTAGTTCGCTGAGGGAGACCCAGTACTTC.